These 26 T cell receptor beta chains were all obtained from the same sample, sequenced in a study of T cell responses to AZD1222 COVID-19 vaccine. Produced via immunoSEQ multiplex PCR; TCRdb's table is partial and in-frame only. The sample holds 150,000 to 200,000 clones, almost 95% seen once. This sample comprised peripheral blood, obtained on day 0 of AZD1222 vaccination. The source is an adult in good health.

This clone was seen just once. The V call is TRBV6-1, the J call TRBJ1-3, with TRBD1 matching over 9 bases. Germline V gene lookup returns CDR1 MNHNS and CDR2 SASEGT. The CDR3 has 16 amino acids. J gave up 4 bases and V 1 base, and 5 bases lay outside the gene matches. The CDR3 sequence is CASSEDRGRKGNTIYF. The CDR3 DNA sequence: TGTGCCAGCAGTGAAGACAGGGGGCGCAAGGGAAACACCATATATTTT.

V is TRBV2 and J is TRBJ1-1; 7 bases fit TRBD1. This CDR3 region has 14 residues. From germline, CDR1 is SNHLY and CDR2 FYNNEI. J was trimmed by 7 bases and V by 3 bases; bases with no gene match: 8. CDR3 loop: CASSDIQGRVEAFF. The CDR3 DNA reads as TGTGCCAGCAGTGACATACAGGGGAGAGTTGAAGCTTTCTTT.

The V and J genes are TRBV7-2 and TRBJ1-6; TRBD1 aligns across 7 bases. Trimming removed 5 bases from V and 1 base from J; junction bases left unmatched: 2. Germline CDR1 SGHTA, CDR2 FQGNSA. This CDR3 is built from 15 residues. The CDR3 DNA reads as TGTGCCAGCAGCCAGGGACAGTCCTATAATTCACCCCTCCACTTT. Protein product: CASSQGQSYNSPLHF.

CDR3 coding DNA: TGTGCCACCAGTGATTTCGGGACGGCGAACACCGGGGAGCTGTTTTTT. This codes for CATSDFGTANTGELFF. The chain carries TRBV24-1 and TRBJ2-2; D could derive from TRBD1 or TRBD2 (5 bases each). CDR1 is KGHDR, CDR2 SFDVKD, per germline. Trimming shortened V by 1 base and J by 0 bases, and 8 bases separated the two germline ends. The CDR3 runs to 16 residues.

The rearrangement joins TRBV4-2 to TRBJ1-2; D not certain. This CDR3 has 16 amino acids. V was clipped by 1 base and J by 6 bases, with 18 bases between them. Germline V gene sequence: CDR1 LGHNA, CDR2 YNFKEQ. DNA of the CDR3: TGTGCCAGCAGCCAAGTCGGCCAGTCCTTCGGGGATGGCTACACCTTC. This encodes CASSQVGQSFGDGYTF.

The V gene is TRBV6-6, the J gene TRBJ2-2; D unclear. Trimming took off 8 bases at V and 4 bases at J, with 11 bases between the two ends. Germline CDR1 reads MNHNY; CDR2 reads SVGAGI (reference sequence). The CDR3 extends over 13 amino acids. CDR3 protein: CASLKGATGELFF. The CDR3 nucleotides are TGTGCCAGCCTTAAGGGTGCCACCGGGGAGCTGTTTTTT.

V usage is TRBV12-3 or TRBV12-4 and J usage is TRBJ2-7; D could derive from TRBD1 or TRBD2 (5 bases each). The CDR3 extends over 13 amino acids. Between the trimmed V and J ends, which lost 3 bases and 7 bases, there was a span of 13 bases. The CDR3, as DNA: TGTGCCAGCAGTTTGGGGGTTACAAGAGAGCAGTACTTC. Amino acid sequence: CASSLGVTREQYF.

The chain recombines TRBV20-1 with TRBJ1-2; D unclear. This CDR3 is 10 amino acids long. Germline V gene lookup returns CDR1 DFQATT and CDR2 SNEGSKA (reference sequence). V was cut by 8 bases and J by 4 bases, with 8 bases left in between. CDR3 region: CSTFSYGYTF. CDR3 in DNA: TGCAGTACTTTTTCCTATGGCTACACCTTC.

CDR3 in amino acids: CASSEALTSGGIYNEQFF. DNA for the CDR3: TGTGCCAGCAGTGAAGCGCTTACTAGCGGGGGGATCTACAATGAGCAGTTCTTC. The chain couples TRBV2 to TRBJ2-1; 12 nucleotides agree with TRBD2. The J segment lost 3 bases and the V segment lost 0 bases, leaving 6 bases of the junction unmatched. The CDR3 loop spans 18 amino acids. Per the germline V gene, CDR1 is SNHLY and CDR2 is FYNNEI.

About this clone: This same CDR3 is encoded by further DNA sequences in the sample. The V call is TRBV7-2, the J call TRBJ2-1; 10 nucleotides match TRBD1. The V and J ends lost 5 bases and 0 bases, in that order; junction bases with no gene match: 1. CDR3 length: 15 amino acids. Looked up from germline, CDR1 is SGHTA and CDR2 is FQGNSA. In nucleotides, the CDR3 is TGTGCCAGCAGCCGGGACAGGGGCTCCTACAATGAGCAGTTCTTC. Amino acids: CASSRDRGSYNEQFF.

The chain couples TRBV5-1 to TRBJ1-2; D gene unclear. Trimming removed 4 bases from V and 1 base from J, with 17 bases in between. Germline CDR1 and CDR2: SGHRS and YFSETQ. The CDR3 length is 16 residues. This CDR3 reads CASSVEPAGINYGYTF. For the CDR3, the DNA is TGCGCCAGCAGCGTGGAGCCGGCGGGGATTAACTATGGCTACACCTTC.

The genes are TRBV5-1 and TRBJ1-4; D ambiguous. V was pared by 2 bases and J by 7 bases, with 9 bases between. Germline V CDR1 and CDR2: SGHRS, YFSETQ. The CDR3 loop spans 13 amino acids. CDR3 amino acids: CASSFGPGEKLFF. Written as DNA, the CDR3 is TGCGCCAGCAGCTTTGGCCCGGGTGAAAAACTGTTTTTT.

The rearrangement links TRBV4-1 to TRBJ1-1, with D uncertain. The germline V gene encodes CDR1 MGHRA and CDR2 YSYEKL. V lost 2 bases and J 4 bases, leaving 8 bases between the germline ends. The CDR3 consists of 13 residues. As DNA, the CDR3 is TGCGCCAGCAGCCAAAAGGGCCCCACTGAAGCTTTCTTT. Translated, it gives CASSQKGPTEAFF.

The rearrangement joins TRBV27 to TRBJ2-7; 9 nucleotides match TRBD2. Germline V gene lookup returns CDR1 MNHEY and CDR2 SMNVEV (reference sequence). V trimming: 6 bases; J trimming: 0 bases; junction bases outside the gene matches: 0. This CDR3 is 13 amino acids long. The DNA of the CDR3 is TGTGCCAGCAGAGCGGGAGGCTCCTACGAGCAGTACTTC. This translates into CASRAGGSYEQYF.

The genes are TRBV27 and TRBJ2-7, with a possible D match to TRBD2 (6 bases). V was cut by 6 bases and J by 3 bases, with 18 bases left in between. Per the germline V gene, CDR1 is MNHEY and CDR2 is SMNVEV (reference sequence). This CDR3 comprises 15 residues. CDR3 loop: CASSSLAGFNYEQYF. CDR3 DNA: TGTGCCAGCAGCTCCCTGGCGGGGTTTAACTACGAGCAGTACTTC.

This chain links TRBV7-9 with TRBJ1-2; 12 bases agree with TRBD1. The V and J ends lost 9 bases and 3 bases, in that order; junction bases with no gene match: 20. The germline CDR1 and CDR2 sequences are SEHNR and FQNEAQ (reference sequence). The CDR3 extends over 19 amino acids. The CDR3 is CASRILGGTGGGLDYGYTF. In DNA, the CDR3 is TGTGCCAGTCGCATATTGGGCGGGACAGGGGGCGGTTTGGACTATGGCTACACCTTC.

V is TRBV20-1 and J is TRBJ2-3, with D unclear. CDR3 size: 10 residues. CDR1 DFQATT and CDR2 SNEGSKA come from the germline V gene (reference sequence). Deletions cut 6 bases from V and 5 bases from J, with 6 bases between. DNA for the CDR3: TGCAGTGCCTCCGGAGATACGCAGTATTTT. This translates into CSASGDTQYF.

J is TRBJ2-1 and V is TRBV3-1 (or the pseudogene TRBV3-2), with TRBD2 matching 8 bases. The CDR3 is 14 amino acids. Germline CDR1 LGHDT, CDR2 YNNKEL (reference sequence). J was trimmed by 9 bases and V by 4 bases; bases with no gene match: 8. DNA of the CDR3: TGTGCCAGCAGCCCGGGACTAGGCTCCATTGAGCAGTTCTTC. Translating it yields CASSPGLGSIEQFF.

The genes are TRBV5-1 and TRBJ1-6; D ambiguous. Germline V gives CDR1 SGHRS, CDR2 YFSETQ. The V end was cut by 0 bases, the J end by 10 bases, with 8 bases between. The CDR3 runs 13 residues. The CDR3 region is CASSLGPGSPLHF. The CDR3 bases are TGCGCCAGCAGCTTGGGGCCGGGGTCACCCCTCCACTTT.

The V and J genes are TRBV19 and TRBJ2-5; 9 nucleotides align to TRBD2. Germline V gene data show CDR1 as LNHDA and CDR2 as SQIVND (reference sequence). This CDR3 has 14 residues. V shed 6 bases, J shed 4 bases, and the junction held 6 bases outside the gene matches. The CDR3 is CASSASTSGETQYF. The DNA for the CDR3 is TGTGCCAGTAGCGCCTCGACTAGCGGAGAGACCCAGTACTTC.

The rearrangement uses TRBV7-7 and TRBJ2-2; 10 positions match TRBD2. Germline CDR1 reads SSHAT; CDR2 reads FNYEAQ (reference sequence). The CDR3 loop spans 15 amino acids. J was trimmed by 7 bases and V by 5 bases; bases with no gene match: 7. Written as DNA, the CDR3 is TGTGCCAGCAGCCAGCGGGAGGGCCAGGGCGGGGAGCTGTTTTTT. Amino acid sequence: CASSQREGQGGELFF.

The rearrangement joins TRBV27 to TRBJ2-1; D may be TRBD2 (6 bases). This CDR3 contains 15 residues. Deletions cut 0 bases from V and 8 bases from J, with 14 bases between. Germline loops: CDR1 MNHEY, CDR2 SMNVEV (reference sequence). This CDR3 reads CASSLSGLGIDEQFF. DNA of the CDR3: TGTGCCAGCAGTTTATCGGGACTGGGGATCGATGAGCAGTTCTTC.

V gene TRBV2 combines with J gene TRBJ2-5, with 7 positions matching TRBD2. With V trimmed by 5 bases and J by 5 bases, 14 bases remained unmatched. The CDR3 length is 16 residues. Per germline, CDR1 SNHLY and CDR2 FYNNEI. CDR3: CASSSQGAGVLETQYF. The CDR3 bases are TGTGCCAGCAGTTCGCAGGGCGCGGGGGTACTGGAGACCCAGTACTTC. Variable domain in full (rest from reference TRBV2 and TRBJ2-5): EPEVTQTPSHQVTQMGQEVILRCVPISNHLYFYWYRQILGQKVEFLVSFYNNEISEKSEIFDDQFSVERPDGSNFTLKIRSTKLEDSAMYFCASSSQGAGVLETQYFGPGTRLLVL.

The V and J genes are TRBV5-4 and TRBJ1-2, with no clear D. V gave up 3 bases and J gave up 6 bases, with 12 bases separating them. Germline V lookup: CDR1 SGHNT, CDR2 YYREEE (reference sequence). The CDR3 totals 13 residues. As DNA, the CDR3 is TGTGCCAGCAGCTCCGAAGGGTATCATGGCTACACCTTC. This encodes CASSSEGYHGYTF.

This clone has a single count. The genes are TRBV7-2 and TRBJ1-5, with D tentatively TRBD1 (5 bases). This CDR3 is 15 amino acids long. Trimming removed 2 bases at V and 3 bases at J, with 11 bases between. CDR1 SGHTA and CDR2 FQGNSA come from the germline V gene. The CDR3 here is CASSLPGHFNQPQHF. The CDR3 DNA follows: TGTGCCAGCAGCTTACCAGGACATTTCAATCAGCCCCAGCATTTT.

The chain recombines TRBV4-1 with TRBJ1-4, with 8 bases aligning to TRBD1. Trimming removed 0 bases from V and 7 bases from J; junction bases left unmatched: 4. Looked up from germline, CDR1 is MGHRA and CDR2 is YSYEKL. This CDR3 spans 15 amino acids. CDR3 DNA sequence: TGCGCCAGCAGCCAAGATGGGACAGGCAGTGAAAAACTGTTTTTT. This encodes CASSQDGTGSEKLFF.